Below are 9 T cell receptor beta chains sequenced from a single sample in a study of breast tumors, draining lymph nodes, adjacent tissues. TCRdb re-analysed the multiplex PCR reads in MiXCR, keeping a single row per CDR3 protein. The sample holds about 16,000 distinct CDR3 sequences; approximately 45% are singletons and the top ten take over 25%. Sequencing used tumor-adjacent breast tissue. The receptors shown here come from a female donor with breast cancer. Some clones in this sample may be carry-over from other donors' samples.

This clonotype was seen only once. A much larger clone is a single base away; this may be a read error. V gene TRBV20-1 combines with J gene TRBJ2-6, with TRBD1 as a possible D gene (5 bases). The CDR3 has 14 residues. The germline gives CDR1 DFQATT, CDR2 SNEGSKA (reference sequence). This CDR3 reads CSAIAASGATVLTF. The CDR3 region has the DNA TGCAGTGCCATTGCGGCCTCTGGGGCCACCGTCCTGACTTTC.

The chain combines TRBV7-9 with TRBJ2-1; 10 bases are a match to TRBD2. Germline CDR1 SEHNR, CDR2 FQNEAQ (reference sequence). This CDR3 contains 14 residues. Germline trimming cut 5 bases from V and 7 bases from J; bases unmatched to any gene: 5. DNA for the CDR3: TGTGCCAGCAGCCATTCGACTAGCGGGAATGAGCAGTTCTTC. Translated: CASSHSTSGNEQFF.

J is TRBJ2-1 and V is TRBV2; 7 bases line up with TRBD2. This CDR3 contains 13 residues. J lost 11 bases, V lost 6 bases, and 10 bases had no gene match. The germline V gene encodes CDR1 SNHLY and CDR2 FYNNEI. CDR3 region: CASRPGRDYQQFF. CDR3 sequence (DNA): TGTGCCAGCAGACCCGGCCGGGACTACCAGCAGTTCTTC. The full variable domain, in which reference TRBV2 and TRBJ2-1 provide the parts outside the CDR3, is EPEVTQTPSHQVTQMGQEVILRCVPISNHLYFYWYRQILGQKVEFLVSFYNNEISEKSEIFDDQFSVERPDGSNFTLKIRSTKLEDSAMYFCASRPGRDYQQFFGPGTRLTVL.

The chain joins TRBV5-1 to TRBJ2-7, with TRBD1 identical over 9 bases. Per germline, CDR1 SGHRS and CDR2 YFSETQ. The trim removed 0 bases at V and 3 bases at J, leaving 1 base unmatched. The CDR3 extends over 14 amino acids. The DNA of the CDR3 is TGCGCCAGCAGCTTGGGGGACAGGGTCTACGAGCAGTACTTC. It translates to CASSLGDRVYEQYF.

Ten or more counts support this clonotype. This rearrangement joins TRBV6-1 to TRBJ1-6, with D uncertain. CDR1 and CDR2 from the germline V gene are MNHNS and SASEGT. The CDR3 consists of 15 residues. Deletions cut 3 bases from V and 5 bases from J, with 11 bases between. CDR3 sequence reads: CASSDGVLDNSPLHF. The CDR3 coding sequence is TGTGCCAGCAGTGATGGGGTTCTGGATAATTCACCCCTCCACTTT.

This clonotype was counted a few times. This sequence may be a read error, since a much larger clone differs from it by one base. This chain joins TRBV20-1 and TRBJ2-6; possibly TRBD1 for D (5 bases). The germline CDR1 and CDR2 sequences are DFQATT and SNEGSKA (reference sequence). The CDR3 is made up of 13 amino acids. CDR3 region: CSARESGANALTF. DNA for the CDR3: TGCAGTGCTAGAGAGAGTGGGGCCAACGCCCTGACTTTC.

The chain recombines TRBV5-1 with TRBJ2-2; perhaps TRBD2 as D (5 bases). CDR3 length: 17 amino acids. V was trimmed by 1 base and J by 5 bases, leaving 18 bases between them. Per germline, CDR1 SGHRS and CDR2 YFSETQ. The CDR3 DNA reads as TGCGCCAGCAGCTTGTCTGGCGGGCCAGGCTCGACCGGGGAGCTGTTTTTT. It specifies CASSLSGGPGSTGELFF.

The CDR3 sequence is CASSLDGGVKGNEQFF. CDR3 DNA sequence: TGTGCCAGCAGCTTAGATGGGGGAGTGAAGGGAAATGAGCAGTTCTTC. The chain uses TRBV7-9 and TRBJ2-1, with D perhaps matching TRBD1 or TRBD2 (5 bases each). CDR3 length equals 16 residues. V was cut by 1 base and J by 7 bases, with 17 bases left in between. From germline, CDR1 is SEHNR and CDR2 FQNEAQ (reference sequence).

Ten or more counts support this clonotype. The chain is built from TRBV7-2 and TRBJ2-5, with 9 bases lining up with TRBD2. Germline values: CDR1 SGHTA, CDR2 FQGNSA. V shed 1 base and J 4 bases; nucleotides not matched to a gene: 4. The length of the CDR3 is 15 residues. CDR3 in amino acids: CASSLGLAASETQYF. The CDR3 nucleotides read TGTGCCAGCAGCTTAGGACTAGCGGCCTCAGAGACCCAGTACTTC.